What follows describes a single T cell receptor (beta chain). Its antigen is not known. With 60 Vbeta and 13 Jbeta primers, the PCR was carried out. Assay: immunoSEQ multiplex PCR; the TCRdb copy retains only in-frame clones and omits some. The table lists 100,000 to 150,000 clones. This sample was taken from a study of cytomegalovirus exposure and HLA in healthy donors. For the study at large: The Caucasian-associated ancestry cluster held around 76% of roughly 370 genotyped donors. Whole-study results and caveats: Highest at DRB1 and lowest at HLA-C, TCR association rates differed among HLA loci in a later analysis.

This CDR3 spans 14 amino acids. The V end was cut by 2 bases, the J end by 4 bases, with 11 bases between. The germline CDR1 and CDR2 sequences are MGHDK and SYGVNS. Sequencing input: PBMCs. This receptor was identified in a man aged 30-40 years in good health and CMV-seronegative. The J gene is TRBJ1-2, the V gene TRBV25-1; D is perhaps TRBD1 (5 bases). CDR3 loop: CASSEGGTFYGYTF. DNA of the CDR3: TGTGCCAGCAGTGAAGGGGGGACCTTCTATGGCTACACCTTC.